One sample yielded the 29 T cell receptor beta chains listed below, sequenced in a study of T-cell reconstitution after alpha-beta-depleted transplantation in children. Unique molecular identifiers were incorporated during preparation of the TCRbeta library. In TCRdb, the PCR reads were re-called with MiXCR into one record per CDR3 protein. The repertoire consists of 700,000 or so distinct CDR3 sequences, with around 12% occurring once and the leading ten covering approximately 0.8%. The specimen comprised PBMCs, sampled before TCRalphabeta/CD19-depleted stem cell transplant. These receptor sequences come from a girl aged 2 to 9 with congenital amegakaryocytic thrombocytopenia, due to receive a stem cell transplant.

On this clonotype itself: The junction departs from the called germline gene at one end, perhaps through a read error. V gene TRBV12-3 or TRBV12-4 combines with J gene TRBJ1-4; TRBD1 might be the D (5 bases). There are 20 residues in the CDR3. The CDR3 loop reads CASKLQSRGSRGGPNEKPFF. The CDR3 DNA is TGTGCCAGCAAGCTCCAATCACGAGGTTCGCGCGGGGGACCTAATGAAAAACCGTTTTTT.

Ten or more counts support this clonotype. The chain couples TRBV4-1 to TRBJ2-7; 12 bases fit TRBD2. Germline CDR1 and CDR2: MGHRA and YSYEKL. The CDR3 length is 15 residues. Trimming removed 2 bases from V and 7 bases from J; junction bases left unmatched: 6. In DNA form, the CDR3 reads TGCGCCAGCAGCCAACCGACTAGCGGGAGTAGTGAGCAGTACTTC. It specifies CASSQPTSGSSEQYF.

This clonotype has more than one count but fewer than ten. V usage is TRBV19 and J usage is TRBJ2-3; 10 bases match TRBD2. Looked up from germline, CDR1 is LNHDA and CDR2 is SQIVND (reference sequence). Germline trimming cut 3 bases from V and 4 bases from J; bases unmatched to any gene: 7. This CDR3 spans 16 amino acids. The CDR3 spells CASSIGLAGAADTQYF. The DNA of the CDR3 is TGTGCCAGTAGTATCGGGCTAGCGGGAGCAGCAGATACGCAGTATTTT.

This clonotype was counted at least ten times. CDR3 nucleotides: TGTGCCAGCAGTCTCCGAAAACTTACGACAAGGGAGGGCTACACCTTC. This gives the protein CASSLRKLTTREGYTF. This chain uses TRBV12-3 or TRBV12-4 with TRBJ1-2; D gene uncertain. Trimming removed 5 bases at V and 8 bases at J, with 24 bases between. The CDR3 totals 16 residues.

In its sample, this clonotype was seen many times. The chain is built from TRBV7-2 and TRBJ2-1; D remains ambiguous. CDR1 and CDR2 (germline): SGHTA, FQGNSA. The V and J ends lost 5 bases and 7 bases respectively, with 12 bases between them. The CDR3 totals 13 residues. The CDR3 DNA reads as TGTGCCAGCAGCCCTCTAGTGGGTAATGAGCAGTTCTTC. It codes for CASSPLVGNEQFF.

V and J are TRBV20-1 and TRBJ2-1; TRBD2 matches at 14 bases. V shed 6 bases, J shed 3 bases, and the junction held 16 bases outside the gene matches. Per germline, CDR1 DFQATT and CDR2 SNEGSKA (reference sequence). There are 19 residues in the CDR3. The CDR3 loop is CSARLGTSGSLMDYNEQFF. As DNA, the CDR3 is TGCAGTGCCAGACTCGGGACTAGCGGGAGTCTAATGGACTACAATGAGCAGTTCTTC.

The chain couples TRBV12-3 or TRBV12-4 to TRBJ2-6; unclear D gene. Trimming pared 2 bases from V and 2 bases from J, leaving 10 bases between. The CDR3 loop spans 16 amino acids. CDR3 amino acids: CASSLLTTPGANVLTF. As DNA, the CDR3 is TGTGCCAGCAGTTTACTAACCACACCTGGGGCCAACGTCCTGACTTTC.

This clonotype was recorded at least ten times. This chain links TRBV20-1 with TRBJ2-2; possibly TRBD2 for D (5 bases). The CDR3 extends over 15 amino acids. CDR1 DFQATT and CDR2 SNEGSKA come from the germline V gene (reference sequence). The germline V and J ends were trimmed by 2 bases and 5 bases, with 15 bases remaining between them. CDR3 nucleotides: TGCAGTGCTAGACCCACTTTAGCGCCAACCGGGGAGCTGTTTTTT. Amino acid sequence: CSARPTLAPTGELFF.

This sequence joins TRBV4-1 and TRBJ2-1; D remains unclear. The CDR3 length is 14 residues. The V end lost 4 bases, the J end lost 5 bases, and 12 bases lay between the germline ends. The germline gives CDR1 MGHRA, CDR2 YSYEKL. The CDR3 sequence: CASSRTDQDNEQFF. For the CDR3, the DNA is TGCGCCAGCAGCCGGACGGACCAAGACAATGAGCAGTTCTTC.

This clonotype has ten or more counts. The rearrangement uses TRBV6-5 and TRBJ1-1; D gene ambiguous. This CDR3 contains 14 residues. The germline V gene has CDR1 MNHEY and CDR2 SVGAGI. The V gene lost 0 bases and the J gene lost 4 bases, with 9 bases spanning the gap. The chain's CDR3 is CASSYSGDTTEAFF. CDR3 nucleotide sequence: TGTGCCAGCAGTTACTCGGGTGATACCACTGAAGCTTTCTTT.

The J gene is TRBJ2-7, the V gene TRBV10-1; D is ambiguous. Germline CDR1 is WNHNN and CDR2 is SYGVQD (reference sequence). The CDR3 runs to 14 residues. Trimming shortened V by 3 bases and J by 3 bases, and 12 bases separated the two germline ends. CDR3 DNA: TGCGCCAGCAGTGACAGGAACGAATTCTACGAGCAGTACTTC. Encoded protein: CASSDRNEFYEQYF.

This clonotype was observed a handful of times. The chain uses TRBV28 and TRBJ1-5; weak D call: TRBD1 (5 bases). Germline V lookup: CDR1 MDHEN, CDR2 SYDVKM. The germline V and J ends were trimmed by 6 bases and 4 bases, with 19 bases remaining between them. This CDR3 is 16 amino acids long. CDR3: CASRKELGTKNQPQHF. CDR3 in DNA: TGTGCCAGCAGGAAAGAACTCGGGACGAAAAATCAGCCCCAGCATTTT.

This clonotype was recorded many times. V usage is TRBV20-1 and J usage is TRBJ2-1, with a weak D call TRBD2 (6 bases). CDR3 length: 14 amino acids. Germline V gene data show CDR1 as DFQATT and CDR2 as SNEGSKA (reference sequence). V was pared by 5 bases and J by 3 bases, with 14 bases between. The CDR3 DNA follows: TGCAGTGCTGGGCGGGGACGGGTCTACAATGAGCAGTTCTTC. The encoded protein is CSAGRGRVYNEQFF.

This clonotype was seen more than once but under ten times. This chain connects TRBV12-3 or TRBV12-4 to TRBJ2-7, with no clear D. Trimming cost V 2 bases and J 5 bases, with 10 bases left between them. The CDR3 length is 13 residues. CDR3 protein: CASSLQKPNEQYF. Here the CDR3 DNA reads TGTGCCAGCAGTTTACAAAAACCCAACGAGCAGTACTTC.

The chain has TRBV15 and TRBJ2-5; D call uncertain. V lost 4 bases and J 5 bases, leaving 5 bases between the germline ends. Looked up from germline, CDR1 is LNHNV and CDR2 is YYDKDF (reference sequence). This CDR3 contains 11 residues. The CDR3 reads CATSISETQYF. The CDR3 nucleotides read TGTGCCACCAGCATCTCGGAGACCCAGTACTTC. Together with reference TRBV15 and TRBJ2-5, the CDR3 gives the full variable domain: DAMVIQNPRYQVTQFGKPVTLSCSQTLNHNVMYWYQQKSSQAPKLLFHYYDKDFNNEADTPDNFQSRRPNTSFCFLDIRSPGLGDTAMYLCATSISETQYFGPGTRLLVL.

This clonotype has ten or more counts. Compared with germline, one end of the junction differs, possibly owing to a read error. The chain is built from TRBV20-1 and TRBJ2-1; D remains ambiguous. CDR3 length equals 8 residues. Germline V gene lookup returns CDR1 DFQATT and CDR2 SNEGSKA (reference sequence). The CDR3 nucleotides read TGCAGTGCTAGAAGTGGGATCTTC. Translating gives CSARSGIF.

A remark on this clonotype: The junction departs from germline at one end; a sequencing error may be responsible. The chain couples TRBV11-2 to TRBJ2-2, with 9 bases identical to TRBD2. The length of the CDR3 is 14 residues. Germline CDR1 and CDR2: SGHAT and FQNNGV. The CDR3 sequence: CASRGLANIGELFF. The DNA of the CDR3 is TGTGCCAGCCGGGGACTAGCCAACATCGGGGAGCTGTTTTTT.

V is TRBV29-1 and J is TRBJ2-1, with D hard to call. Germline CDR1 is SQVTM and CDR2 is ANQGSEA. The CDR3 is 12 residues long. Trimming stripped 7 bases from V and 0 bases from J, with 7 bases between. The CDR3 nucleotides read TGCAGCGACAGAAGCTCCTACAATGAGCAGTTCTTC. It codes for CSDRSSYNEQFF.

This clonotype has at least ten counts. The chain combines TRBV4-1 with TRBJ2-7, with unresolved D. Looked up from germline, CDR1 is MGHRA and CDR2 is YSYEKL. Trimming took 0 bases from V and 0 from J, leaving 9 bases between them. CDR3 length: 15 residues. CDR3 protein: CASSQDPQSSYEQYF. The CDR3 region has the DNA TGCGCCAGCAGCCAAGATCCCCAGAGCTCCTACGAGCAGTACTTC.

A remark on this clonotype: Mismatch with germline at one junction end may stem from a read error. The chain is built from TRBV10-2 and TRBJ2-5; no reliable D call. CDR1 WSHSY and CDR2 SAAADI come from the germline V gene. CDR3 length: 13 amino acids. CDR3 residues: CASSDPGQETQCF. CDR3 nucleotides: TGCGCCAGCAGTGATCCGGGTCAAGAGACCCAGTGCTTC.

This clonotype was found a few times. This chain uses TRBV7-8 with TRBJ2-7; D is ambiguous. The CDR3 loop spans 16 amino acids. Trimming took off 0 bases at V and 0 bases at J, with 12 bases between the two ends. From germline, CDR1 is SGHVS and CDR2 FQNEAQ. Here the CDR3 reads CASSLAHVLRSYEQYF. The CDR3 region has the DNA TGTGCCAGCAGCTTAGCGCACGTCCTCCGCTCCTACGAGCAGTACTTC.

In the case of this clonotype: The final CDR3 position lacks the conserved phenylalanine or tryptophan, pointing to a likely read error. The chain's CDR3 is CSGAAPPYYEQYL. The DNA for the CDR3 is TGCAGCGGGGCCGCTCCTCCGTACTACGAGCAGTACTTG. This sequence joins TRBV29-1 and TRBJ2-7; D uncertain. There are 13 residues in the CDR3. CDR1 and CDR2 (germline): SQVTM, ANQGSEA. The V end was cut by 7 bases, the J end by 3 bases, with 16 bases between.

Remarks on this clonotype: A much larger clone differs by one base, so this may be a read error. The chain has TRBV20-1 and TRBJ1-2, with D possibly TRBD1 on 6 matching bases. The CDR3 has 15 residues. From germline, CDR1 is DFQATT and CDR2 SNEGSKA (reference sequence). The CDR3 DNA reads TGCAGTGCTCCTACCCTACAGGGTTTCTTCTATGGCTACATCTTC. Protein: CSAPTLQGFFYGYIF.

V usage is TRBV20-1 and J usage is TRBJ2-5, with D possibly being TRBD2 (5 bases). The germline V gene has CDR1 DFQATT and CDR2 SNEGSKA (reference sequence). Trimming stripped 5 bases from V and 8 bases from J, with 15 bases between. The CDR3 contains 12 residues. CDR3 protein: CSAARPRGTQYF. CDR3 DNA sequence: TGCAGTGCTGCCAGACCCCGGGGTACCCAGTACTTC.

The rearrangement uses TRBV4-2 and TRBJ2-7; 8 bases are a match to TRBD1. Losses at the gene ends were 4 bases for V and 3 bases for J; bases not matched to a gene: 5. This CDR3 is built from 14 residues. Germline assignment: CDR1 LGHNA and CDR2 YNFKEQ. CDR3 loop: CASSPWDRNYEQYF. CDR3 sequence (DNA): TGTGCCAGCAGCCCGTGGGACAGGAACTACGAGCAGTACTTC.

This clonotype was picked up a small number of times. J is TRBJ2-3 and V is TRBV7-8, with D tentatively TRBD2 (6 bases). Looked up from germline, CDR1 is SGHVS and CDR2 is FQNEAQ. V was clipped by 7 bases and J by 0 bases, with 11 bases between them. This CDR3 region has 14 residues. The CDR3 sequence: CASTFSGSTDTQYF. The CDR3 DNA is TGTGCCAGCACCTTTAGCGGTAGCACAGATACGCAGTATTTT. Looking up the rest from reference TRBV7-8 and TRBJ2-3 gives the full variable domain: GAGVSQSPRYKVAKRGQDVALRCDPISGHVSLFWYQQALGQGPEFLTYFQNEAQLDKSGLPSDRFFAERPEGSVSTLKIQRTQQEDSAVYLCASTFSGSTDTQYFGPGTRLTVL.

This clonotype was counted many times. The genes are TRBV20-1 and TRBJ2-7; TRBD1 matches at 9 bases. Trimming took 4 bases from V and 3 from J; bases not matched to a gene: 7. CDR3 size: 14 residues. Germline CDR1 is DFQATT and CDR2 is SNEGSKA (reference sequence). This chain's CDR3 is CSANTGTGIYEQYF. The CDR3 DNA sequence: TGCAGTGCTAACACCGGGACAGGGATCTACGAGCAGTACTTC.

This clonotype has a count of ten or more. The V and J genes are TRBV29-1 and TRBJ2-3; tentative D call: TRBD1 (5 bases). This CDR3 region has 13 residues. The V gene's germline CDR1 is SQVTM and CDR2 ANQGSEA. V gave up 3 bases and J gave up 1 base, with 8 bases separating them. The CDR3 here is CSVDKTGTDTQYF. The CDR3, as DNA: TGCAGCGTTGATAAGACAGGCACAGATACGCAGTATTTT.

This clonotype was seen ten or more times. V is TRBV6-5 and J is TRBJ2-7; TRBD2 aligns across 9 bases. This CDR3 has 18 residues. The trim removed 2 bases at V and 2 bases at J, leaving 13 bases unmatched. The V gene's germline CDR1 is MNHEY and CDR2 SVGAGI. The CDR3 region is CASSYGAGGYQPTYEQYF. CDR3 nucleotide sequence: TGTGCCAGCAGTTACGGCGCGGGAGGGTACCAGCCGACCTACGAGCAGTACTTC.